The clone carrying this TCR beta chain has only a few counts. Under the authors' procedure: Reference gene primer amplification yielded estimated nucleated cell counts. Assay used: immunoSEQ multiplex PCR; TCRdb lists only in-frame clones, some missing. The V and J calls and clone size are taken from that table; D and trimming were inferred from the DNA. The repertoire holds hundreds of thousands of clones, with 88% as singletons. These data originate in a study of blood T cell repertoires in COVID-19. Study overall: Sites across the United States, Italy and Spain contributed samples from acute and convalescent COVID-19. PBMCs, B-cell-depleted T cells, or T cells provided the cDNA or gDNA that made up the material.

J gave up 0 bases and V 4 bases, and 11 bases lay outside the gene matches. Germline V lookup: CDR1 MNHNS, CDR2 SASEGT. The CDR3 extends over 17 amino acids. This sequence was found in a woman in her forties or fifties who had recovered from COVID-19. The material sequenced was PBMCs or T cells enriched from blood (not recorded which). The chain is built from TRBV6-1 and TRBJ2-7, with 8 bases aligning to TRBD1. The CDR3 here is CASSVTGQVSLSYEQYF. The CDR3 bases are TGTGCCAGCAGTGTAACGGGACAGGTTTCTCTCTCCTACGAGCAGTACTTC.